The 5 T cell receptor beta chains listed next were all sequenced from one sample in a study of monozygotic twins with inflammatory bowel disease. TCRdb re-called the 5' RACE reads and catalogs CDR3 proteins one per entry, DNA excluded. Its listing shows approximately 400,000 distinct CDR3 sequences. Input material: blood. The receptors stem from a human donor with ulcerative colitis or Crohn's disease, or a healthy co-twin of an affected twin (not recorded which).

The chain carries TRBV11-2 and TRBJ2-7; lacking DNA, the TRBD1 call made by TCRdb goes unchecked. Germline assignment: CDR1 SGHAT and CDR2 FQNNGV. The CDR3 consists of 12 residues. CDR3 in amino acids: CASSLTGKEQYF.

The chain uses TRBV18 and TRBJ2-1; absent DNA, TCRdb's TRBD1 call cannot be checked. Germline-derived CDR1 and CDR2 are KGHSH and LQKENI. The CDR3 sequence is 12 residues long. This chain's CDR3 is CASSPDTNEQFF. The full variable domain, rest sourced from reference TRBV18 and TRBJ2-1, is NAGVMQNPRHLVRRRGQEARLRCSPMKGHSHVYWYRQLPEEGLKFMVYLQKENIIDESGMPKERFSAEFPKEGPSILRIQQVVRGDSAAYFCASSPDTNEQFFGPGTRLTVL.

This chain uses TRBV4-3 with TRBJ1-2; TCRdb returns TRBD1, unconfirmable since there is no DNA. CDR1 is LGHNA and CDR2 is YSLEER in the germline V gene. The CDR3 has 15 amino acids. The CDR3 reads CASSQGRGPNYGYTF.

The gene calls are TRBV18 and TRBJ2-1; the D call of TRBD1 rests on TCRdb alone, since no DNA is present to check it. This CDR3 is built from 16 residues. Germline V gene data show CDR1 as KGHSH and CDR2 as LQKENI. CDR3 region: CASSPPPGGSLNEQFF.

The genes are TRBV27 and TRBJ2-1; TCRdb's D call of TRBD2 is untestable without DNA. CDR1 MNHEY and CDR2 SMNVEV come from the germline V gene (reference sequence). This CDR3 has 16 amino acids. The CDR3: CASSLLTSGLGNEQFF.